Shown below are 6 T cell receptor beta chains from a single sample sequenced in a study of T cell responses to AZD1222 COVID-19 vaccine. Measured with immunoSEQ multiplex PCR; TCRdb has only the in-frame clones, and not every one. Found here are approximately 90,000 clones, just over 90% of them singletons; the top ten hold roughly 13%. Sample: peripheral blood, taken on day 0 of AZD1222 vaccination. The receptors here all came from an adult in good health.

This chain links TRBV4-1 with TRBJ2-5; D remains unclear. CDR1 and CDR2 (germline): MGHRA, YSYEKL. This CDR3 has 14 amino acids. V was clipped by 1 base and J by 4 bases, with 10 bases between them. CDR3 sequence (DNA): TGCGCCAGCAGCCAAGGTCTAGTAGTAGAGACCCAGTACTTC. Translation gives CASSQGLVVETQYF.

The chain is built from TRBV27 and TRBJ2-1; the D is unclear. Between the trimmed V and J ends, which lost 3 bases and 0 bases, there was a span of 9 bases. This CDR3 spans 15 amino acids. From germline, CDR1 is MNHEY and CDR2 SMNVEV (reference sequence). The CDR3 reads CASSLYLGSYNEQFF. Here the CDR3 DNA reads TGTGCCAGCAGTTTGTATTTAGGCTCCTACAATGAGCAGTTCTTC.

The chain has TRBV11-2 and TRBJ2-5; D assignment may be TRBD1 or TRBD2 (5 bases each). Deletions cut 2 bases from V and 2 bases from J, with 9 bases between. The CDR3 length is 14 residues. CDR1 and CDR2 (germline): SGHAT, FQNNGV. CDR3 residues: CASSLLGVQETQYF. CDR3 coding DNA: TGTGCCAGCAGCTTATTGGGGGTTCAAGAGACCCAGTACTTC. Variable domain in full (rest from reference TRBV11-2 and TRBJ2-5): EAGVAQSPRYKIIEKRQSVAFWCNPISGHATLYWYQQILGQGPKLLIQFQNNGVVDDSQLPKDRFSAERLKGVDSTLKIQPAKLEDSAVYLCASSLLGVQETQYFGPGTRLLVL.

The CDR3 DNA sequence: TGCAGCGTTTGCGAGGTAGCGGATTCCTACGAGCAGTACTTC. Protein sequence: CSVCEVADSYEQYF. This chain connects TRBV29-1 to TRBJ2-7, with a possible D match to TRBD2 (6 bases). The ends were cut back, 5 bases at V and 1 base at J, with 15 bases in the middle. CDR1 is SQVTM, CDR2 ANQGSEA, per germline. The CDR3 totals 14 residues.

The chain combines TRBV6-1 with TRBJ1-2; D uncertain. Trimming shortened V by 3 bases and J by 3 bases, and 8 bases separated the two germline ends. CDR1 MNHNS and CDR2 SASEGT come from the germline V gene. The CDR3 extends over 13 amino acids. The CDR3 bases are TGTGCCAGCAGTGAGATGACGGACTATGGCTACACCTTC. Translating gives CASSEMTDYGYTF.

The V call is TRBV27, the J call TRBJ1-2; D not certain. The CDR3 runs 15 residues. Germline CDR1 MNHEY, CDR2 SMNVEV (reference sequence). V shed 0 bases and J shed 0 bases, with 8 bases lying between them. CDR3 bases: TGTGCCAGCAGTTTATCGACGGGCGCTAACTATGGCTACACCTTC. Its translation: CASSLSTGANYGYTF.